What follows are 20 T cell receptor beta chains derived from one specimen sequenced in a study of T cell repertoires in cytomegalovirus infection. MiXCR was run by TCRdb on the reads, yielding one entry per CDR3 protein. The sample has about 490,000 distinct CDR3 sequences, about 15% seen once. The sample comprised CD8+ T cells from PBMCs. These receptors all stem from a human donor in good health (CMV status not recorded). Some clones in this sample may be carry-over from other donors' samples.

On this clonotype itself: This likely comes from a read error, as the CDR3 has no conserved phenylalanine or tryptophan at its end. The chain employs TRBV28 and TRBJ2-1; D might be TRBD1 (6 bases). V gave up 2 bases and J gave up 6 bases, with 20 bases separating them. Germline-derived CDR1 and CDR2 are MDHEN and SYDVKM. CDR3 size: 17 residues. CDR3 coding DNA: TGTGCCAGCAGTTTACTGTTTGGGGGCGGTAGGGGCAATGAGCAGTTCTTA. Amino acids: CASSLLFGGGRGNEQFL.

This clonotype was counted ten times or more. The CDR3 here is CADPSLDSPMNTEAFF. DNA for the CDR3: TGCGCCGACCCTAGCTTGGACAGCCCAATGAACACTGAAGCTTTCTTT. V usage is TRBV23-1 and J usage is TRBJ1-1; tentative D call: TRBD1 (6 bases). TRBV23-1 is an open reading frame whose function is uncertain. Trimming pared 11 bases from V and 0 bases from J, leaving 22 bases between. The CDR3 loop spans 16 amino acids.

This clonotype has a handful of counts. The chain is built from TRBV27 and TRBJ2-7; 10 bases fit TRBD1. Germline loops: CDR1 MNHEY, CDR2 SMNVEV (reference sequence). CDR3 length: 15 amino acids. With V trimmed by 6 bases and J by 5 bases, 10 bases remained unmatched. The CDR3 DNA reads TGTGCCAGCAGGGACACCGGGACAGGGGAGGACGAGCAGTACTTC. The encoded protein is CASRDTGTGEDEQYF.

This clonotype has only a few counts. This sequence joins TRBV7-9 and TRBJ1-1; weak D call: TRBD1 (5 bases). Germline CDR1 is SEHNR and CDR2 is FQNEAQ (reference sequence). Trimming took off 7 bases at V and 7 bases at J, with 13 bases between the two ends. The CDR3 sequence is 12 residues long. CDR3 sequence reads: CASTPRGYEAFF. The CDR3, as DNA: TGTGCCAGCACCCCAAGGGGATATGAAGCTTTCTTT. The entire variable domain, with the rest obtained from reference TRBV7-9 and TRBJ1-1, is as follows: DTGVSQNPRHKITKRGQNVTFRCDPISEHNRLYWYRQTLGQGPEFLTYFQNEAQLEKSRLLSDRFSAERPKGSFSTLEIQRTEQGDSAMYLCASTPRGYEAFFGQGTRLTVV.

The table lists this clonotype with many counts. This chain uses TRBV20-1 with TRBJ1-6; D remains ambiguous. Germline V CDR1 and CDR2: DFQATT, SNEGSKA (reference sequence). Deletions cut 0 bases from V and 9 bases from J, with 15 bases between. The CDR3 is 15 residues long. The CDR3 DNA reads as TGCAGTGCTAGAGATCGAGAAGAGGGCCGTTCACCCCTCCACTTT. It codes for CSARDREEGRSPLHF.

This chain links TRBV20-1 with TRBJ2-3; no clear D. The CDR3 has 13 residues. With 0 bases removed from V and 5 bases from J, the gap between germline ends came to 9 bases. Per the germline V gene, CDR1 is DFQATT and CDR2 is SNEGSKA (reference sequence). The CDR3 here is CSAREETLDTQYF. For the CDR3, the DNA is TGCAGTGCTAGAGAGGAAACCCTAGATACGCAGTATTTT.

This clonotype has ten or more counts. The V gene is TRBV7-9, the J gene TRBJ1-1; D perhaps matches TRBD1 (6 bases). This CDR3 is built from 14 residues. The V and J ends lost 0 bases and 5 bases respectively, with 10 bases between them. The germline gives CDR1 SEHNR, CDR2 FQNEAQ (reference sequence). The CDR3 reads CASSLAVGGTEAFF. As DNA, the CDR3 is TGTGCCAGCAGCTTAGCGGTAGGGGGGACTGAAGCTTTCTTT.

This clonotype came up many times. The chain combines TRBV20-1 with TRBJ2-5; 7 bases match TRBD1. The CDR3 has 13 amino acids. V lost 5 bases, J lost 7 bases, and 10 bases stayed unmatched. CDR1 is DFQATT and CDR2 is SNEGSKA in the germline V gene (reference sequence). This CDR3 reads CSAESGQSRTQYF. DNA of the CDR3: TGCAGTGCTGAATCGGGACAGAGCCGGACCCAGTACTTC.

The J gene is TRBJ2-1, the V gene TRBV4-1; 8 bases line up with TRBD2. Germline CDR1 reads MGHRA; CDR2 reads YSYEKL. V lost 1 base and J lost 1; bases outside the gene matches: 12. CDR3 length: 19 residues. The CDR3 reads CASSQAGGREMISYNEQFF. The CDR3 DNA sequence: TGCGCCAGCAGCCAAGCGGGAGGGAGGGAGATGATATCCTACAATGAGCAGTTCTTC.

This clonotype was observed a handful of times. The chain employs TRBV10-3 and TRBJ1-2, with a tentative D call TRBD1 (6 bases). Germline CDR1 reads ENHRY; CDR2 reads SYGVKD. The CDR3 is 15 amino acids. The germline V and J ends were trimmed by 8 bases and 0 bases, with 16 bases remaining between them. The CDR3 reads CAIGAGDVANYGYTF. CDR3 DNA sequence: TGTGCCATCGGAGCAGGGGATGTAGCTAACTATGGCTACACCTTC.

In its sample, this clonotype was seen a few times. V gene TRBV29-1 combines with J gene TRBJ1-2, with TRBD1 identical over 7 bases. J gave up 6 bases and V 7 bases, and 8 bases lay outside the gene matches. The CDR3 consists of 12 residues. CDR1 and CDR2 (germline): SQVTM, ANQGSEA. The CDR3 DNA follows: TGCAGCGGAGAAGACAGGGCGGATGGCTACACCTTC. The encoded protein is CSGEDRADGYTF.

This clonotype was detected ten times or more. The chain recombines TRBV7-8 with TRBJ2-4; D may be TRBD1 (5 bases). The CDR3 contains 14 residues. V was clipped by 1 base and J by 8 bases, with 12 bases between them. Per germline, CDR1 SGHVS and CDR2 FQNEAQ. The DNA of the CDR3 is TGTGCCAGCAGCTTAGAAAAGGGGCTGGACATTCAGTACTTC. Translating gives CASSLEKGLDIQYF.

This clonotype has just a few counts. CDR3 nucleotide sequence: TGTGCCAGCAGTTCCGGACCGAAGACTGGCTACACCTTC. Its translation: CASSSGPKTGYTF. The J gene is TRBJ1-2, the V gene TRBV6-2 or TRBV6-3, with unresolved D. V lost 4 bases and J lost 7, with 13 bases in between. The CDR3 consists of 13 residues. The V gene's germline CDR1 is MNHEY and CDR2 SVGEGT.

The chain has TRBV27 and TRBJ2-5; 8 nucleotides match TRBD2. Germline V gene data show CDR1 as MNHEY and CDR2 as SMNVEV (reference sequence). The CDR3 sequence is 16 residues long. Trimming took 3 bases from V and 5 from J; bases not matched to a gene: 11. The CDR3 loop reads CASSFSAGEYTETQYF. Written as DNA, the CDR3 is TGTGCCAGCAGTTTCTCAGCGGGAGAGTACACCGAGACCCAGTACTTC.

Many counts were recorded for this clonotype. This chain links TRBV27 with TRBJ1-3; D is perhaps TRBD1 (6 bases). V lost 5 bases and J lost 0, with 14 bases in between. The CDR3 sequence is 16 residues long. CDR1 is MNHEY and CDR2 is SMNVEV in the germline V gene (reference sequence). In DNA form, the CDR3 reads TGTGCCAGCAGTCTTGCGGGGGCGCACTCTGGAAACACCATATATTTT. It encodes CASSLAGAHSGNTIYF.

This clonotype was counted ten times or more. The chain links TRBV11-2 to TRBJ2-7; 13 positions match TRBD2. The CDR3 has 15 amino acids. Per the germline V gene, CDR1 is SGHAT and CDR2 is FQNNGV. With 5 bases clipped from V and 4 bases from J, the junction kept 5 bases outside the gene matches. CDR3 nucleotides: TGTGCCAGCAGCACCGGACTAGCGGGGGCATACGAGCAGTACTTC. Its translation is CASSTGLAGAYEQYF.

This clonotype was detected a few times. The rearrangement uses TRBV4-1 and TRBJ2-3; 10 bases align to TRBD2. Germline V gene lookup returns CDR1 MGHRA and CDR2 YSYEKL. The CDR3 loop spans 18 amino acids. With V trimmed by 0 bases and J by 0 bases, 6 bases remained unmatched. The CDR3 reads CASSQDQLAGPSTDTQYF. The CDR3 nucleotides are TGCGCCAGCAGCCAAGATCAACTAGCGGGGCCTAGCACAGATACGCAGTATTTT.

This clonotype was observed at least ten times. The CDR3 here is CASSPSRMGGDSPLHF. In DNA, the CDR3 is TGTGCCAGCAGCCCAAGTAGGATGGGGGGCGATTCACCCCTCCACTTT. The genes are TRBV7-9 and TRBJ1-6; TRBD1 might be the D (6 bases). CDR3 length equals 16 residues. V gave up 5 bases and J gave up 8 bases, with 19 bases separating them. CDR1 and CDR2 from the germline V gene are SEHNR and FQNEAQ (reference sequence).

This clonotype came up many times. The V call is TRBV7-9, the J call TRBJ2-3; D gene ambiguous. CDR3 length equals 16 residues. The germline V gene encodes CDR1 SEHNR and CDR2 FQNEAQ (reference sequence). V dropped 5 bases and J dropped 1 base, with 16 bases sitting between them. The CDR3: CASSPPSVQGTDTQYF. As DNA, the CDR3 is TGTGCCAGCAGCCCCCCGTCGGTCCAGGGCACAGATACGCAGTATTTT.

The chain carries TRBV20-1 and TRBJ1-1; D is possibly TRBD1 (6 bases). The CDR3 spans 13 residues. Per the germline V gene, CDR1 is DFQATT and CDR2 is SNEGSKA (reference sequence). The V end was cut by 6 bases, the J end by 3 bases, with 14 bases between. CDR3 sequence: CSASRRGYTEAFF. CDR3 DNA: TGCAGTGCCTCCCGCAGGGGATACACTGAAGCTTTCTTT.